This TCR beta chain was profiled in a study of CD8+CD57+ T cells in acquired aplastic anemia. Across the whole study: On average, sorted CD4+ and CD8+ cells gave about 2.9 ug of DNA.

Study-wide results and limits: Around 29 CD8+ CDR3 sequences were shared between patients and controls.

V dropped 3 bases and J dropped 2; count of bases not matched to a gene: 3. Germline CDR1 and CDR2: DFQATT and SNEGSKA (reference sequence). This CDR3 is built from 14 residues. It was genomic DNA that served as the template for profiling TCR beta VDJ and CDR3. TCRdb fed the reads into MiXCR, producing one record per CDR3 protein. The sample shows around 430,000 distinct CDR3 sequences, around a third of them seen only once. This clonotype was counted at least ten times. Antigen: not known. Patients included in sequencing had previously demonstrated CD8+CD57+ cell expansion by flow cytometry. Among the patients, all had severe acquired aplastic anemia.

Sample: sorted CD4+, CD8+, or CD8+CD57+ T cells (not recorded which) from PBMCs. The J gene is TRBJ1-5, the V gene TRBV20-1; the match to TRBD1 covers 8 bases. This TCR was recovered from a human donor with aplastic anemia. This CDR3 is CSARDRVGNQPQHF. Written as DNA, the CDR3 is TGCAGTGCTAGGGACAGGGTTGGCAATCAGCCCCAGCATTTT.